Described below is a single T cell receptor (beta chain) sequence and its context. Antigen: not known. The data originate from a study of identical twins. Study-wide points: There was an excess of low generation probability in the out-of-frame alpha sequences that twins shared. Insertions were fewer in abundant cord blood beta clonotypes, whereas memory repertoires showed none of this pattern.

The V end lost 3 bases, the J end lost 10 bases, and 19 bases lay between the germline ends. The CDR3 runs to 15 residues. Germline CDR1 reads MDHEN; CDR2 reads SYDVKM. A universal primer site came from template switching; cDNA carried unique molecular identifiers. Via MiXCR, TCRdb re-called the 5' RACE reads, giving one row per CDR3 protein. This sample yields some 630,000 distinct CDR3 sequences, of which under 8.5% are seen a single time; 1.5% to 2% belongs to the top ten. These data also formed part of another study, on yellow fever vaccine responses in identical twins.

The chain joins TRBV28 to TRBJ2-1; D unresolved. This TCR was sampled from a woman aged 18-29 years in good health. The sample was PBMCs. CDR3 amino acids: CASSLGQVGFWEQFF. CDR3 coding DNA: TGTGCCAGCAGTTTGGGTCAGGTCGGGTTTTGGGAGCAGTTCTTC. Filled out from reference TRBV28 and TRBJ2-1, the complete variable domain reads DVKVTQSSRYLVKRTGEKVFLECVQDMDHENMFWYRQDPGLGLRLIYFSYDVKMKEKGDIPEGYSVSREKKERFSLILESASTNQTSMYLCASSLGQVGFWEQFFGPGTRLTVL.